This TCR beta chain emerged from a study of cytomegalovirus exposure and HLA in healthy donors. The CDR3 covers 13 residues. Per germline, CDR1 SGDLS and CDR2 YYNGEE. The ends were cut back, 3 bases at V and 0 bases at J, with 6 bases in the middle. Assay: immunoSEQ multiplex PCR; the TCRdb copy retains only in-frame clones and omits some. The sample has fewer than 400,000 clones; 86% are singletons. The TCR sequence derives from a woman aged 18-29 years in good health and CMV-seronegative. The sequenced sample was PBMCs. The chain uses TRBV9 and TRBJ1-1; TRBD1 is a possible D gene (5 bases). CDR3: CASSAGLNTEAFF. For the CDR3, the DNA is TGTGCCAGCAGCGCAGGGTTGAACACTGAAGCTTTCTTT.